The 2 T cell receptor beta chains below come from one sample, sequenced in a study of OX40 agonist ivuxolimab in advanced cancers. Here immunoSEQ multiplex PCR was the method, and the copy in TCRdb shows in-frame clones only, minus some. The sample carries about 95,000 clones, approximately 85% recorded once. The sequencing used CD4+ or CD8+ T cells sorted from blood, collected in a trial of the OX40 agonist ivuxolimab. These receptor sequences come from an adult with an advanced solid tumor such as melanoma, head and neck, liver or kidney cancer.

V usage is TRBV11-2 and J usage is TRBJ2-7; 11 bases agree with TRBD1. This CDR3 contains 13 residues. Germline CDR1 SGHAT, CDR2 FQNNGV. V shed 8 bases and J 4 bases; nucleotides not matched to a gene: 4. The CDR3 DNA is TGTGCCAGCGGGGACAGGGGGATGTACGAGCAGTACTTC. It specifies CASGDRGMYEQYF.

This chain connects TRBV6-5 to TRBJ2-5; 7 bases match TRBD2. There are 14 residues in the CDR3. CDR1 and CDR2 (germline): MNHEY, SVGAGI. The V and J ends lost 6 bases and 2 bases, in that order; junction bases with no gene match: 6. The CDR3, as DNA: TGTGCCAGCAGGCACGCGGGACTACAAGAGACCCAGTACTTC. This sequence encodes CASRHAGLQETQYF.